This T cell receptor (beta chain) was sequenced in a study of human T cells and chemical hapten exposure. The CDR3 length is 12 residues. Looked up from germline, CDR1 is DFQATT and CDR2 is SNEGSKA (reference sequence). This clonotype was counted a few times. One end of the junction does not line up with germline, which may come from a read error. Individual cDNA molecules (in the library) carried attached unique molecular identifiers. TCRdb re-called the RACE reads through MiXCR, storing one row per CDR3 protein. The sample has 75,000 to 100,000 distinct CDR3 sequences, under 12% seen once. The time point is: patch test 1, 2 weeks after DPC sensitization. Documented treatment: therapeutic diphenylcyclopropenone sensitization with weekly scalp DPC.

The chain recombines TRBV20-1 with TRBJ1-3; D ambiguous. The source of this sequence is a man aged 40-49 years with alopecia areata. Some clones in this sample may be carry-over from other donors' samples. This specimen was whole blood, taken in connection with sensitization to the hapten diphenylcyclopropenone (DPC). CDR3 in amino acids: CSARWSGDTIYF. CDR3 bases: TGCAGTGCTAGATGGAGTGGAGACACCATATATTTT.